What follows are 16 T cell receptor beta chains derived from one specimen sequenced in a study of beta chain features in type 1 diabetes. Sequenced material consisted of expressed TCRB transcripts (all of the isolated RNA was reverse transcribed). Generated by immunoSEQ multiplex PCR, the TCRdb table keeps only in-frame clones and is missing some. The sample includes 150,000 or so clones, less than 10% of them seen just once. The sequencing sample was made of central memory CD4+ T cells from blood. The receptors here all came from a woman between 40 and 50 years old in good health.

This clone was counted only a few times. V gene TRBV7-9 combines with J gene TRBJ1-1; possibly TRBD1 for D (6 bases). Germline assignment: CDR1 SEHNR and CDR2 FQNEAQ (reference sequence). The CDR3 spans 19 residues. The germline V and J ends were trimmed by 5 bases and 1 base, with 26 bases remaining between them. The CDR3: CASSHEPNGGGYGNTEAFF. DNA for the CDR3: TGTGCCAGCAGCCATGAACCCAATGGGGGCGGGTACGGGAACACTGAAGCTTTCTTT.

The chain recombines TRBV11-2 with TRBJ2-1; 9 nucleotides agree with TRBD2. The CDR3 extends over 14 amino acids. V shed 1 base and J 10 bases; nucleotides not matched to a gene: 5. CDR1 is SGHAT, CDR2 FQNNGV, per germline. CDR3 region: CASSLVSSGVEQFF. The CDR3 DNA follows: TGTGCCAGCAGCTTAGTGTCTAGCGGGGTCGAGCAGTTCTTC.

This clone occurred a few times. The gene calls are TRBV9 and TRBJ2-1; D gene unclear. From germline, CDR1 is SGDLS and CDR2 YYNGEE. Trimming removed 0 bases from V and 10 bases from J, with 14 bases in between. The CDR3 spans 14 residues. The CDR3 DNA sequence: TGTGCCAGCAGCGTAGCAGTCGGTACAGTAGAGCAGTTCTTC. Translation: CASSVAVGTVEQFF.

The chain carries TRBV7-6 and TRBJ2-3; 11 nucleotides match TRBD2. Germline trimming cut 5 bases from V and 0 bases from J; bases unmatched to any gene: 10. This CDR3 comprises 18 residues. The germline V gene has CDR1 SGHVS and CDR2 FNYEAQ. The CDR3 bases are TGTGCCAGCAGCCGCGGTCTGCTAGCGGGGGGCAGCACAGATACGCAGTATTTT. Protein product: CASSRGLLAGGSTDTQYF.

The V gene is TRBV5-1, the J gene TRBJ1-2; the D gene is possibly TRBD1 (5 bases). Germline CDR1 is SGHRS and CDR2 is YFSETQ. V was pared by 0 bases and J by 5 bases, with 14 bases between. The CDR3 is made up of 15 amino acids. CDR3 amino acids: CASSLEYGRGYGYTF. The CDR3 coding sequence is TGCGCCAGCAGCTTGGAATATGGAAGGGGATATGGCTACACCTTC. Full variable domain (rest looked up from reference TRBV5-1 and TRBJ1-2): KAGVTQTPRYLIKTRGQQVTLSCSPISGHRSVSWYQQTPGQGLQFLFEYFSETQRNKGNFPGRFSGRQFSNSRSEMNVSTLELGDSALYLCASSLEYGRGYGYTFGSGTRLTVV.

This clone was recorded a few times. The chain carries TRBV5-6 and TRBJ2-7, with 8 bases aligning to TRBD1. The CDR3 sequence is 13 residues long. Unmatched junction bases numbered 4, after V lost 4 bases and J lost 4 bases. CDR1 and CDR2 (germline): SGHDT, YYEEEE. The CDR3 loop is CASSGRDRYEQYF. DNA of the CDR3: TGTGCCAGCAGCGGCCGGGACAGGTACGAGCAGTACTTC.

This clone has a handful of counts. This chain uses TRBV7-8 with TRBJ2-3, with D possibly TRBD1 on 6 matching bases. This CDR3 contains 15 residues. Germline assignment: CDR1 SGHVS and CDR2 FQNEAQ. Trimming shortened V by 0 bases and J by 3 bases, and 10 bases separated the two germline ends. The CDR3 bases are TGTGCCAGCAGCTTAGCCAGGGGTGAGACAGATACGCAGTATTTT. Amino acid sequence: CASSLARGETDTQYF.

In this sample, this clone turned up many times. The chain has TRBV29-1 and TRBJ2-2; perhaps TRBD1 as D (5 bases). Trimming pared 6 bases from V and 4 bases from J, leaving 12 bases between. The CDR3 runs to 13 residues. Germline CDR1 is SQVTM and CDR2 is ANQGSEA. The CDR3 loop reads CSVDQGFTGELFF. The CDR3, as DNA: TGCAGCGTCGACCAGGGTTTCACCGGGGAGCTGTTTTTT.

This clone was counted between two and nine times. V usage is TRBV2 and J usage is TRBJ2-6; the match to TRBD1 covers 9 bases. CDR1 is SNHLY, CDR2 FYNNEI, per germline. The CDR3 runs to 16 residues. Trimming took 4 bases from V and 3 from J; bases not matched to a gene: 4. The CDR3 DNA reads TGTGCCAGCAGTGGATACAGGGGGCTTGGGGCCAACGTCCTGACTTTC. This encodes CASSGYRGLGANVLTF.

The chain joins TRBV18 to TRBJ2-5; unclear D gene. CDR1 and CDR2 from the germline V gene are KGHSH and LQKENI. CDR3 length: 13 residues. With 3 bases removed from V and 5 bases from J, the gap between germline ends came to 10 bases. The CDR3: CASSPPARETQYF. The DNA of the CDR3 is TGTGCCAGCTCACCTCCCGCCCGGGAGACCCAGTACTTC.

This clone has just a few counts. The rearrangement links TRBV29-1 to TRBJ2-5; D unresolved. CDR3 length: 12 residues. V lost 5 bases to trimming and J lost 4 bases, with 11 bases between them. From germline, CDR1 is SQVTM and CDR2 ANQGSEA. The CDR3 spells CSVRYFLETQYF. DNA for the CDR3: TGCAGCGTTCGGTACTTCCTAGAGACCCAGTACTTC.

CDR3 in amino acids: CASQERGASTGELFF. CDR3 in DNA: TGCGCCAGCCAGGAGCGGGGGGCCAGCACCGGGGAGCTGTTTTTT. The chain links TRBV5-1 to TRBJ2-2, with 9 bases fitting TRBD2. Trimming at V came to 7 bases and at J to 4 bases, leaving 8 bases not matched to a gene. This CDR3 is built from 15 residues. CDR1 is SGHRS, CDR2 YFSETQ, per germline. The entire variable domain, with the rest obtained from reference TRBV5-1 and TRBJ2-2, is as follows: KAGVTQTPRYLIKTRGQQVTLSCSPISGHRSVSWYQQTPGQGLQFLFEYFSETQRNKGNFPGRFSGRQFSNSRSEMNVSTLELGDSALYLCASQERGASTGELFFGEGSRLTVL.

The chain carries TRBV6-1 and TRBJ2-5, with D maybe TRBD2 (6 bases). There are 14 residues in the CDR3. Deletions cut 6 bases from V and 4 bases from J, with 15 bases between. Germline V gene sequence: CDR1 MNHNS, CDR2 SASEGT. Here the CDR3 reads CASRRRELAETQYF. The CDR3 DNA sequence: TGTGCCAGCAGGAGGAGGGAATTGGCAGAGACCCAGTACTTC.

The table lists this clone with many counts. The rearrangement joins TRBV5-4 to TRBJ1-2; possibly TRBD1 for D (5 bases). Trimming cost V 4 bases and J 4 bases, with 11 bases left between them. CDR3 length equals 13 residues. Germline CDR1 SGHNT, CDR2 YYREEE (reference sequence). CDR3 in DNA: TGTGCCAGCAGCAAGGACATATCCTATGGCTACACCTTC. It yields the protein CASSKDISYGYTF.

The chain has TRBV5-4 and TRBJ2-2, with 8 nucleotides matching TRBD1. Germline loops: CDR1 SGHNT, CDR2 YYREEE (reference sequence). CDR3 length equals 16 residues. The junction had 3 bases not matched to a gene; V was cut back by 2 bases and J by 0 bases. CDR3 DNA: TGTGCCAGCAGCTTCAACAGGGGGTCGAACACCGGGGAGCTGTTTTTT. It encodes CASSFNRGSNTGELFF.

The V gene is TRBV5-1, the J gene TRBJ1-6; D not certain. This CDR3 is built from 12 residues. Germline CDR1 is SGHRS and CDR2 is YFSETQ. V was cut by 0 bases and J by 8 bases, with 3 bases left in between. CDR3 loop: CASSLADSPLHF. CDR3 nucleotide sequence: TGCGCCAGCAGCTTGGCAGATTCACCCCTCCACTTT.